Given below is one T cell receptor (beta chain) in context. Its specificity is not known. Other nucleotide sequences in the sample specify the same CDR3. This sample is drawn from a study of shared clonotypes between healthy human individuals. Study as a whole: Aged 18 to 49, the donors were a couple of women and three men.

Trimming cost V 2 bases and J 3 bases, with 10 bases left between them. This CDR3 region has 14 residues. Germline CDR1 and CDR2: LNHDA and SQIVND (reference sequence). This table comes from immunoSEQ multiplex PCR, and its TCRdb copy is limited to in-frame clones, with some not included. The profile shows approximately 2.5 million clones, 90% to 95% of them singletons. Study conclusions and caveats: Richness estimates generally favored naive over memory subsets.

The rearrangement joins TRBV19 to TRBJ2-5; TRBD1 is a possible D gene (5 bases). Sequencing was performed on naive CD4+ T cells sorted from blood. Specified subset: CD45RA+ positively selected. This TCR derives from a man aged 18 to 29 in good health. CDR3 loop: CASSILAGKETQYF. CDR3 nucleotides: TGTGCCAGTAGTATATTGGCAGGGAAAGAGACCCAGTACTTC. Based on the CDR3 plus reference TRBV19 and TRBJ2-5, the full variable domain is DGGITQSPKYLFRKEGQNVTLSCEQNLNHDAMYWYRQDPGQGLRLIYYSQIVNDFQKGDIAEGYSVSREKKESFPLTVTSAQKNPTAFYLCASSILAGKETQYFGPGTRLLVL.